This entry concerns a single TCR beta chain. The CDR3 consists of 13 residues. Per germline, CDR1 SGHDN and CDR2 FVKESK. Trimming stripped 4 bases from V and 3 bases from J, with 8 bases between. The protocol was immunoSEQ multiplex PCR, while the TCRdb copy is restricted to in-frame clones and leaves out a portion. The sample records under 130,000 clones, around 90% being singletons. This entry belongs to a study of T cell responses to AZD1222 COVID-19 vaccine. The sequences come from peripheral blood, collected on day 0 of AZD1222 vaccination. The rearrangement joins TRBV14 to TRBJ2-3; D is uncertain. The sequence came from an adult in good health. CDR3 in DNA: TGTGCCAGCAGCCCGACCCTAACAGATACGCAGTATTTT. Its translation: CASSPTLTDTQYF.